The sequence of this T cell receptor beta chain was determined in a study of cytomegalovirus exposure and HLA in healthy donors. Clones were read by immunoSEQ multiplex PCR, and TCRdb kept only the in-frame ones, dropping some. The sample contains roughly 200,000 clones, roughly 86% of which appear only once. The germline V gene has CDR1 SQVTM and CDR2 ANQGSEA. V gave up 3 bases and J gave up 9 bases, with 18 bases separating them. CDR3 length: 14 residues. The donors were part of the validation cohort, which consisted of approximately 110 subjects and was separate from the first cohort of 670 or so subjects.

The material sequenced was PBMCs. The V call is TRBV29-1, the J call TRBJ2-4; possibly TRBD1 or TRBD2 for D (6 bases each). The receptor's source is a man under 40 in good health and CMV-seropositive. The CDR3 DNA sequence: TGCAGCGTTGACCGCAGGGGCCTGGGGGGCATTCAGTACTTC. It translates to CSVDRRGLGGIQYF. Based on the CDR3 plus reference TRBV29-1 and TRBJ2-4, the full variable domain is SAVISQKPSRDICQRGTSLTIQCQVDSQVTMMFWYRQQPGQSLTLIATANQGSEATYESGFVIDKFPISRPNLTFSTLTVSNMSPEDSSIYLCSVDRRGLGGIQYFGAGTRLSVL.